The clone carrying this TCR beta chain was found once. Its antigen is currently unknown. The record originates from a study of T cell responses to AZD1222 COVID-19 vaccine. Study in general: Some second doses came at about 4 weeks and others at about 12 weeks; these were pooled. Study-level points and caveats: A reported finding is that nearly half of spike-specific TCRs target unmutated variant regions. Most donors were white British and more were female, and clonal diversity was possibly underestimated.

Sequencing used immunoSEQ multiplex PCR; TCRdb keeps in-frame clones, though not all of them. The data show roughly 150,000 clones, approximately 94% seen once. Germline values: CDR1 SGHRS, CDR2 YFSETQ. The CDR3 length is 17 residues. V lost 4 bases to trimming and J lost 3 bases, with 17 bases between them. The sequences come from peripheral blood, collected on day 0 of AZD1222 vaccination. The origin of this receptor is an adult in good health. The chain combines TRBV5-1 with TRBJ1-6; D gene unclear. CDR3 sequence: CASSPGPHYVYNSPLHF. The CDR3 region has the DNA TGCGCCAGCAGCCCAGGACCGCATTACGTCTATAATTCACCCCTCCACTTT.